The T cell receptor beta chain under discussion was sequenced for a study of sequential checkpoint blockade in melanoma (dated by TCRdb to between 2018 and 2020). Regarding the study in general: In a 1:1 randomization, patients received either first-line nivolumab then ipilimumab (arm A) or ipilimumab then nivolumab (arm B). Maintenance nivolumab came after both trial sequences.

Read against the paper, the sample's treatment or condition label means: randomized to nivolumab then ipilimumab (arm A) or the reverse (arm B). No trial patient had received prior DNA-damaging chemotherapy. Live CD3+CD8+ cells negative for CD19 and CD56 were sorted from thawed PBMCs on a FACS Aria II flow cytometer. CheckMate 064, a randomized, open-label phase II trial of sequential checkpoint blockade, was the source of the samples, all of which came from patients with melanoma. Leukapheresis was used to collect peripheral blood mononuclear cells, which were then purified with Ficoll-Paque and frozen in human serum with about 9.5% DMSO. Purity of sorted blood CD3+CD8+ cells was verified at >95% immediately after sorting, followed by DNA extraction. Points the paper makes about the study in general: The response-prediction model combining TCR metrics and mutation burden needs validation in larger, independent patient cohorts.

Based on the germline V gene, the CDR1 and CDR2 sequences are SGHTA and FQGNSA. Deletion took 5 bases off V and 0 bases off J, with a span of 10 bases between the germline ends. The CDR3 runs 14 amino acids, cysteine and phenylalanine included. Only the CDR3 DNA stays, 42 bases, in frame from base 1. TCRbeta CDR3 regions were immunosequenced from genomic DNA with the immunoSEQ Assay. Prior to high-throughput sequencing, genomic DNA was amplified by bias-controlled multiplex PCR. In the original analysis: To quantify the absolute abundance of each unique TCRbeta CDR3 region, the sequences were collapsed and filtered. Clonality, defined as 1 minus Pielou's evenness, was calculated using only productive rearrangements. A previously published method was used to identify clones with significantly greater frequencies in on-treatment samples than in baseline samples. Sourced from immuneACCESS, this table was stored by TCRdb with only in-frame sequences that have V and J called. A share of the clones is absent; for the studies checked, an unresolved V gene accounts for under half, and the remainder has no known explanation. V and J calls and clone size follow that table, whereas D and trimming were derived from the DNA. This sample lists approximately 37,000 clones; just under 85% were detected once. The ten largest clonotypes hold about 5.5% of the sample.

This clone was counted between two and nine times. No antigen is known for it. No qualities accompany the bases; no much larger clone lies one base away. The sample was CD8+ T cells sorted from blood (inferred from file names), taken from a patient given nivolumab and ipilimumab in sequence. This TCR was recovered from a human donor with melanoma. This receptor chain uses TRBV7-2 and TRBJ1-1; the D gene assignment is ambiguous. The encoded CDR3 is CASSPEGMNTEAFF. The DNA reads TGTGCCAGCAGCCCCGAGGGCATGAACACTGAAGCTTTCTTT.